Given below is one T cell receptor (beta chain) in context. The antigen remains undetermined. The data originate from a study of OX40 agonist ivuxolimab in advanced cancers. At the level of the study: With a range of roughly 20 to 80, age averaged approximately 60 years, and 65% to 85% were male.

Findings and caveats of the study: Among some nonresponders, normalized T-cell clonal expansion was also low.

The data were produced by immunoSEQ multiplex PCR, yet TCRdb's version contains in-frame clones alone and is incomplete. Here the sample spans fewer than 95,000 clones, approximately 80% being singletons. Blood samples were obtained at baseline, cycle 4 day 1, and cycle 7 day 1. This clonotype was sampled from an adult with an advanced solid tumor such as melanoma, head and neck, liver or kidney cancer. The sample was CD4+ or CD8+ T cells sorted from blood, taken in a trial of the OX40 agonist ivuxolimab.

The CDR3 DNA follows: TGTGCCATCCGGGACAGGGGGTATTCAGATACGCAGTATTTT. Its protein is CAIRDRGYSDTQYF. This chain connects TRBV6-6 to TRBJ2-3; 11 positions match TRBD1. Germline CDR1 MNHNY, CDR2 SVGAGI (reference sequence). The V gene end was trimmed by 10 bases and the J gene end by 4 bases; junction bases not matched to a gene: 7. This CDR3 contains 14 residues.